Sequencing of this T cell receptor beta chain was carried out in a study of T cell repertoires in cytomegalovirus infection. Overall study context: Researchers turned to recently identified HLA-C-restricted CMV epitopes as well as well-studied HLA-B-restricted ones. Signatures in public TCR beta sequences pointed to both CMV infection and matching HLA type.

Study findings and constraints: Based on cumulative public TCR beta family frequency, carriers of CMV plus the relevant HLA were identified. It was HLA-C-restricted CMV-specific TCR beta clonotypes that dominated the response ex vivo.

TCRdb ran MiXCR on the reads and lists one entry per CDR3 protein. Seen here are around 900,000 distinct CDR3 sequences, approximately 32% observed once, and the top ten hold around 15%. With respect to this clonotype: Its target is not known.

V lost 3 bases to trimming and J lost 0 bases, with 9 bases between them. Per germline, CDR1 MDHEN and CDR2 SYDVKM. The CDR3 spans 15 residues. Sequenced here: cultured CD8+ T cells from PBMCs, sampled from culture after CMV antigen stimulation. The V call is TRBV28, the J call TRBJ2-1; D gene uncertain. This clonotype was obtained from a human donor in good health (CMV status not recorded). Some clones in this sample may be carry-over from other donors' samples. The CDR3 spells CASSFRRDSYNEQFF. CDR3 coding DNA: TGTGCCAGCAGTTTTCGGCGAGACTCCTACAATGAGCAGTTCTTC.